One and the same sample provided the 23 T cell receptor beta chains below, sequenced in a study of OX40 agonist ivuxolimab in advanced cancers. Assay: immunoSEQ multiplex PCR; the TCRdb copy retains only in-frame clones and omits some. The data show about 120,000 clones, around 95% seen once. The sample was CD4+ or CD8+ T cells sorted from blood, taken in a trial of the OX40 agonist ivuxolimab. These receptors originate from an adult with an advanced solid tumor such as melanoma, head and neck, liver or kidney cancer.

The genes are TRBV5-1 and TRBJ2-5; D is possibly TRBD2 (5 bases). Per germline, CDR1 SGHRS and CDR2 YFSETQ. This CDR3 is 14 amino acids long. V was cut by 4 bases and J by 4 bases, with 14 bases left in between. The CDR3 bases are TGCGCCAGCAGCCGTACTAGATCGTCAGAGACCCAGTACTTC. Its translation is CASSRTRSSETQYF. The full variable domain, completed using reference TRBV5-1 and TRBJ2-5, is KAGVTQTPRYLIKTRGQQVTLSCSPISGHRSVSWYQQTPGQGLQFLFEYFSETQRNKGNFPGRFSGRQFSNSRSEMNVSTLELGDSALYLCASSRTRSSETQYFGPGTRLLVL.

The chain is built from TRBV19 and TRBJ2-1; TRBD1 might be the D (6 bases). CDR3 length: 15 residues. CDR1 and CDR2 from the germline V gene are LNHDA and SQIVND (reference sequence). V lost 4 bases and J lost 3, with 13 bases in between. The CDR3 nucleotides read TGTGCCAGTAGTACGGCCGGGACAATCTACAATGAGCAGTTCTTC. Its protein is CASSTAGTIYNEQFF.

The rearrangement joins TRBV6-1 to TRBJ2-3; 10 nucleotides match TRBD2. V lost 8 bases and J lost 4; bases outside the gene matches: 6. The CDR3 contains 14 residues. Looked up from germline, CDR1 is MNHNS and CDR2 is SASEGT. DNA for the CDR3: TGTGCCAGCTTGGGACTAGCGATTTCAGATACGCAGTATTTT. It specifies CASLGLAISDTQYF.

This clone was seen once. The chain carries TRBV5-1 and TRBJ1-4; D gene uncertain. V dropped 0 bases and J dropped 5 bases, with 5 bases sitting between them. Germline CDR1 is SGHRS and CDR2 is YFSETQ. The CDR3 sequence is 13 residues long. The CDR3 bases are TGCGCCAGCAGCTTGGAGGGAAATGAAAAACTGTTTTTT. As protein: CASSLEGNEKLFF.

This rearrangement joins TRBV28 to TRBJ1-5; D is ambiguous. The CDR3 length is 16 residues. The germline gives CDR1 MDHEN, CDR2 SYDVKM. V was clipped by 8 bases and J by 6 bases, with 23 bases between them. For the CDR3, the DNA is TGTGCCAGCGGTCCACCGGCTGGAGGGTTGGTTCAGCCCCAGCATTTT. Translation: CASGPPAGGLVQPQHF.

The chain links TRBV7-2 to TRBJ2-1; no definite D call. The CDR3 has 14 amino acids. Trimming took 0 bases from V and 10 from J, leaving 13 bases between them. CDR1 SGHTA and CDR2 FQGNSA come from the germline V gene. CDR3 sequence: CASSLARTADEQFF. CDR3 DNA: TGTGCCAGCAGCTTAGCTAGGACCGCGGACGAGCAGTTCTTC.

Comments on this clone: At one boundary the junction diverges from the germline segment, which might be a read error. The chain combines TRBV6-6 with TRBJ2-7; tentatively, D is TRBD1 (6 bases). This CDR3 is built from 15 residues. Germline V gives CDR1 MNHNY, CDR2 SVGAGI (reference sequence). CDR3 in DNA: TGTGCCAGCAGTGACTCGGACAGAAAGGCCTACGAGCAGTACTTC. Translation gives CASSDSDRKAYEQYF.

The DNA of the CDR3 is TGTGCCAGCAGCTTAGGAGGTAGCCGGTACAATGAGCAGTTCTTC. This sequence encodes CASSLGGSRYNEQFF. The chain carries TRBV7-7 and TRBJ2-1, with D hard to call. CDR3 length: 15 residues. The V end was cut by 1 base, the J end by 4 bases, with 11 bases between. Germline CDR1 SSHAT, CDR2 FNYEAQ (reference sequence).

This clone was seen just once. The gene calls are TRBV12-5 and TRBJ1-5, with D perhaps TRBD1 (5 bases). The CDR3 sequence is 13 residues long. Germline assignment: CDR1 LGHNT and CDR2 FRNRAP. With 1 base removed from V and 5 bases from J, the gap between germline ends came to 6 bases. CDR3 protein: CASGLGGDQPQHF. CDR3 DNA sequence: TGTGCTAGTGGTTTGGGAGGGGATCAGCCCCAGCATTTT.

The chain has TRBV7-2 and TRBJ1-3; D call uncertain. The CDR3 sequence is 15 residues long. V gave up 4 bases and J gave up 0 bases, with 10 bases separating them. Germline V gives CDR1 SGHTA, CDR2 FQGNSA. This chain's CDR3 is CASSSEISSGNTIYF. The CDR3 coding sequence is TGTGCCAGCAGCTCCGAAATCAGCTCTGGAAACACCATATATTTT. Full variable domain (remainder filled in from reference TRBV7-2 and TRBJ1-3): GAGVSQSPSNKVTEKGKDVELRCDPISGHTALYWYRQSLGQGLEFLIYFQGNSAPDKSGLPSDRFSAERTGGSVSTLTIQRTQQEDSAVYLCASSSEISSGNTIYFGEGSWLTVV.

The chain uses TRBV6-6 and TRBJ1-4, with D unresolved. Per germline, CDR1 MNHNY and CDR2 SVGAGI (reference sequence). The CDR3 consists of 13 residues. V gave up 7 bases and J gave up 0 bases, with 6 bases separating them. For the CDR3, the DNA is TGTGCCAGCAAGGCAACAACTAATGAAAAACTGTTTTTT. This gives the protein CASKATTNEKLFF.

This clone was seen more than once but under ten times. The chain links TRBV11-2 to TRBJ1-3; D not resolved. Trimming took 5 bases from V and 4 from J, leaving 6 bases between them. This CDR3 has 12 residues. Germline V gene sequence: CDR1 SGHAT, CDR2 FQNNGV. The CDR3 loop reads CASSRQGNTIYF. CDR3 sequence (DNA): TGTGCCAGCAGCCGCCAGGGAAACACCATATATTTT.

The chain carries TRBV6-6 and TRBJ2-1, with D tentatively TRBD2 (5 bases). This CDR3 is 14 amino acids long. CDR1 and CDR2 from the germline V gene are MNHNY and SVGAGI (reference sequence). V was shortened by 7 bases and J by 0 bases, with 10 bases between the two germline ends. CDR3 amino acids: CASNGGDSYNEQFF. The CDR3 DNA is TGTGCCAGCAATGGAGGAGACTCCTACAATGAGCAGTTCTTC.

The V call is TRBV29-1, the J call TRBJ2-3, with TRBD1 matching 9 bases. The CDR3 loop spans 16 amino acids. Germline CDR1 is SQVTM and CDR2 is ANQGSEA. With V trimmed by 1 base and J by 3 bases, 8 bases remained unmatched. The CDR3 here is CSVEARPGQGTDTQYF. The CDR3 region has the DNA TGCAGCGTTGAAGCCCGACCGGGACAGGGAACAGATACGCAGTATTTT.

This clone showed up just once. V and J are TRBV19 and TRBJ2-5; D is uncertain. The CDR3 loop spans 13 amino acids. V lost 1 base, J lost 4 bases, and 7 bases lay in between. The germline CDR1 and CDR2 sequences are LNHDA and SQIVND (reference sequence). As DNA, the CDR3 is TGTGCCAGTAGTATAGGCTGGGCAGAGACCCAGTACTTC. It is translated as CASSIGWAETQYF.

V is TRBV6-5 and J is TRBJ1-5, with unresolved D. The V end lost 7 bases, the J end lost 6 bases, and 10 bases lay between the germline ends. Germline-derived CDR1 and CDR2 are MNHEY and SVGAGI. The CDR3 has 12 residues. In DNA, the CDR3 is TGTGCCAGCAAAGCGAAGGGTCAGCCCCAGCATTTT. Its translation is CASKAKGQPQHF.

The rearrangement joins TRBV20-1 to TRBJ2-1, with D perhaps matching TRBD2 (5 bases). CDR3 size: 11 residues. The ends were cut back, 6 bases at V and 4 bases at J, with 7 bases in the middle. Germline values: CDR1 DFQATT, CDR2 SNEGSKA (reference sequence). The CDR3 protein is CSASGYNEQFF. The CDR3 coding sequence is TGCAGTGCCAGCGGATACAATGAGCAGTTCTTC.

CDR3 DNA: TGTGCCAGTAGTATAGTAGGGCCAGGGGGCTGGACTTTCTTT. Its protein is CASSIVGPGGWTFF. This chain links TRBV19 with TRBJ1-1; 8 bases map to TRBD1. Germline CDR1 is LNHDA and CDR2 is SQIVND (reference sequence). This CDR3 contains 14 residues. Losses at the gene ends were 1 base for V and 12 bases for J; bases not matched to a gene: 10.

V is TRBV12-1 and J is TRBJ2-1; TRBD2, as called in the table, went unchecked against the DNA. TRBV12-1 counts as a pseudogene. CDR3 length equals 15 residues. The CDR3 sequence is CASSSSGGAHNEQFF. The CDR3 region has the DNA TGTGCCAGCAGCTCCAGCGGGGGGGCCCACAATGAGCAGTTCTTC.

The CDR3 region has the DNA TGTGCCAGCAGCTTAGTTAAGGGACTAGCGGGGTCCTACGAGCAGTACTTC. The encoded protein is CASSLVKGLAGSYEQYF. V gene TRBV7-9 combines with J gene TRBJ2-5; 13 bases agree with TRBD2. Near its end, the DNA agrees better with TRBJ2-7, so the J call may be wrong. The CDR3 sequence is 17 residues long. Germline lookup yields CDR1 SEHNR and CDR2 FQNEAQ (reference sequence).

The chain uses TRBV19 and TRBJ2-2; D ambiguous. This CDR3 is 14 amino acids long. Between the trimmed V and J ends, which lost 2 bases and 4 bases, there was a span of 8 bases. Germline assignment: CDR1 LNHDA and CDR2 SQIVND (reference sequence). The CDR3 bases are TGTGCCAGTAGTATATGGGTTTTCACCGGGGAGCTGTTTTTT. Its translation: CASSIWVFTGELFF.

The chain combines TRBV19 with TRBJ1-1; D is possibly TRBD1 (6 bases). CDR1 is LNHDA, CDR2 SQIVND, per germline (reference sequence). Trimming removed 4 bases from V and 6 bases from J, with 15 bases in between. This CDR3 is built from 14 residues. The CDR3 sequence: CASSTLIQGPEAFF. In nucleotides, the CDR3 is TGTGCCAGTAGTACATTAATACAGGGTCCTGAAGCTTTCTTT. The full variable domain, with the rest looked up from reference TRBV19 and TRBJ1-1, is DGGITQSPKYLFRKEGQNVTLSCEQNLNHDAMYWYRQDPGQGLRLIYYSQIVNDFQKGDIAEGYSVSREKKESFPLTVTSAQKNPTAFYLCASSTLIQGPEAFFGQGTRLTVV.

The chain is built from TRBV28 and TRBJ1-4; tentative D call: TRBD1 (5 bases). Germline loops: CDR1 MDHEN, CDR2 SYDVKM. V shed 8 bases and J shed 4 bases, with 17 bases lying between them. CDR3 length: 15 residues. The CDR3 sequence: CASGGVGGFNEKLFF. The CDR3, as DNA: TGTGCCAGCGGGGGGGTAGGAGGGTTTAATGAAAAACTGTTTTTT.